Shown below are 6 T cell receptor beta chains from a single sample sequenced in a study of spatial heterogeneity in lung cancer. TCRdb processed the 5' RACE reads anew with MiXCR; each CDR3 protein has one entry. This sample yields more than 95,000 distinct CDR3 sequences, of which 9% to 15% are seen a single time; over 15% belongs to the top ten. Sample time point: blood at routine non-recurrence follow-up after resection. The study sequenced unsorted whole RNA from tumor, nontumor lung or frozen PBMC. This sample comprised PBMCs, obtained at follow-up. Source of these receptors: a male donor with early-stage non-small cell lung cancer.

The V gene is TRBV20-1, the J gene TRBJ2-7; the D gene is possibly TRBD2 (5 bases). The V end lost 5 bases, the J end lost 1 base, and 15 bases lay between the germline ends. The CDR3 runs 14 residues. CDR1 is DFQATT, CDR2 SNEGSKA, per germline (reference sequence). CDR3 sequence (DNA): TGCAGTGCTGCCCGGGCAGGAGGATCCTACGAGCAGTACTTC. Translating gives CSAARAGGSYEQYF.

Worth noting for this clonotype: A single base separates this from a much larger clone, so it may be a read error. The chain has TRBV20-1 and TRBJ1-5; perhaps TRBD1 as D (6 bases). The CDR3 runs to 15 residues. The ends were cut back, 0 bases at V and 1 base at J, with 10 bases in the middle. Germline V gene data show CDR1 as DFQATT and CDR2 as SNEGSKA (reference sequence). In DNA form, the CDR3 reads TGCAGTGCTAGAGAATGCCAGGGGAGCAATCAGCCCCAGCATTTT. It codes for CSARECQGSNQPQHF.

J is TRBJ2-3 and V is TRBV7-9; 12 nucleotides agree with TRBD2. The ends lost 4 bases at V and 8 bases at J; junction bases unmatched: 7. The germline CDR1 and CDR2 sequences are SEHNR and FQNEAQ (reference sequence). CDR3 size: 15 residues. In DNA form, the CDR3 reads TGTGCCAGCAGCTGGACTAGCGGGGCCAGTGGTACGCAGTATTTT. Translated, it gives CASSWTSGASGTQYF. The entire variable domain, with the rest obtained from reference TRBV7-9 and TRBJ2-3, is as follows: DTGVSQNPRHKITKRGQNVTFRCDPISEHNRLYWYRQTLGQGPEFLTYFQNEAQLEKSRLLSDRFSAERPKGSFSTLEIQRTEQGDSAMYLCASSWTSGASGTQYFGPGTRLTVL.

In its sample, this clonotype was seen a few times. The CDR3 region is CASSPQPGRAITDTQYF. CDR3 DNA: TGTGCCAGCAGCCCCCAGCCAGGACGAGCAATCACAGATACGCAGTATTTT. The V and J genes are TRBV4-2 and TRBJ2-3; D is uncertain. CDR1 LGHNA and CDR2 YNFKEQ come from the germline V gene. The CDR3 is 17 amino acids. With 4 bases removed from V and 2 bases from J, the gap between germline ends came to 19 bases.

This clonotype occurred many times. The chain's CDR3 is CSVRLTGRITEAFF. The CDR3 DNA is TGCAGCGTCAGGTTGACAGGGCGGATCACTGAAGCTTTCTTT. V is TRBV29-1 and J is TRBJ1-1, with 7 bases aligning to TRBD1. The CDR3 runs 14 residues. From germline, CDR1 is SQVTM and CDR2 ANQGSEA. Trimming removed 6 bases from V and 4 bases from J; junction bases left unmatched: 11.

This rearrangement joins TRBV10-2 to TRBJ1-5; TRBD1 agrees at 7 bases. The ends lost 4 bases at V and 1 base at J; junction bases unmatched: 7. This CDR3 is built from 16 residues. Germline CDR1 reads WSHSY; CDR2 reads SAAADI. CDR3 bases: TGCGCCAGCAGTGGTATTACAGGGGCCAGCAATCAGCCCCAGCATTTT. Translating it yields CASSGITGASNQPQHF.